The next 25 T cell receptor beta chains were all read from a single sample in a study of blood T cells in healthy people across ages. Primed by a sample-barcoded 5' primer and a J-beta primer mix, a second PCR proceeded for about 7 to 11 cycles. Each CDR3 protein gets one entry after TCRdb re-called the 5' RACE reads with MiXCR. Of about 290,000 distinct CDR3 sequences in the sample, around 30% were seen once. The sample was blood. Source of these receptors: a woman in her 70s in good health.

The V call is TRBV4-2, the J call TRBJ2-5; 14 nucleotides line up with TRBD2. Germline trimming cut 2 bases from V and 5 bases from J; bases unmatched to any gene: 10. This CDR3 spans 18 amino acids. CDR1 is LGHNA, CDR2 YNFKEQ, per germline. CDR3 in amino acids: CASSQLGTSGGSGETQYF. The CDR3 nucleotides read TGTGCCAGCAGCCAACTCGGGACTAGCGGGGGATCCGGGGAGACCCAGTACTTC.

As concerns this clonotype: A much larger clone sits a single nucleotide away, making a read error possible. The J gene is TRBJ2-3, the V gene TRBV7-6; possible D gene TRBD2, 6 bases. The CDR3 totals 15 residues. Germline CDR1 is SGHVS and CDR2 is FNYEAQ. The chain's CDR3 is CASSPDLTGGNTLYF. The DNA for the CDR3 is TGTGCCAGCAGCCCTGACCTGACTGGGGGGAATACGCTGTATTTT.

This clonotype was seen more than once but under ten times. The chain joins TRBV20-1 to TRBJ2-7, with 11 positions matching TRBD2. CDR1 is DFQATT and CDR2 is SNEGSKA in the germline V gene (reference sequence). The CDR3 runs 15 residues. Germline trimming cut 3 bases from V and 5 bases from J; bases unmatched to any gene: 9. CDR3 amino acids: CSASSIAGGPNEQYF. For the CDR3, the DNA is TGCAGTGCTAGTAGCATAGCGGGAGGGCCCAACGAGCAGTACTTC.

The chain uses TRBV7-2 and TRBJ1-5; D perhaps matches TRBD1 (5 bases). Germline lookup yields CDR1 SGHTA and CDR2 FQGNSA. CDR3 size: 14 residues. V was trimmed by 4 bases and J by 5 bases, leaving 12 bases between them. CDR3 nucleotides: TGTGCCAGCAGCTCCCGACAGACCGATCAGCCCCAGCATTTT. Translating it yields CASSSRQTDQPQHF.

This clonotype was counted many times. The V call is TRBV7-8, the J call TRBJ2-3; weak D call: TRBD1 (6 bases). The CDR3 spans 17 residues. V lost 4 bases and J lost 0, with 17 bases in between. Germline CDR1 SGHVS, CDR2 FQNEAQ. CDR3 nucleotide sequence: TGTGCCAGCAGCTGGACGAGGGACACCTCTAGCACAGATACGCAGTATTTT. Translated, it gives CASSWTRDTSSTDTQYF. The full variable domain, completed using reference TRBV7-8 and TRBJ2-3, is GAGVSQSPRYKVAKRGQDVALRCDPISGHVSLFWYQQALGQGPEFLTYFQNEAQLDKSGLPSDRFFAERPEGSVSTLKIQRTQQEDSAVYLCASSWTRDTSSTDTQYFGPGTRLTVL.

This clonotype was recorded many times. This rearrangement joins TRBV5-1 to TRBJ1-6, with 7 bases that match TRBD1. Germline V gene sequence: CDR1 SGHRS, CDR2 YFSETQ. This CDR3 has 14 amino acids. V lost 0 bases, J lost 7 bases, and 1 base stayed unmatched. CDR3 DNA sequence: TGCGCCAGCAGCTTGGGAGGGGGCAATTCACCCCTCCACTTT. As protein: CASSLGGGNSPLHF.

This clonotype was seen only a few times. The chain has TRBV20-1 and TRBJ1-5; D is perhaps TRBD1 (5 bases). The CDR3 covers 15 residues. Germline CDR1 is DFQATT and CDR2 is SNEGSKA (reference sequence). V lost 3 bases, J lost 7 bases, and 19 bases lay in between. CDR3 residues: CSARRSPTGEQPQHF. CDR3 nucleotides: TGCAGTGCTAGGAGGTCCCCGACGGGGGAGCAGCCCCAGCATTTT.

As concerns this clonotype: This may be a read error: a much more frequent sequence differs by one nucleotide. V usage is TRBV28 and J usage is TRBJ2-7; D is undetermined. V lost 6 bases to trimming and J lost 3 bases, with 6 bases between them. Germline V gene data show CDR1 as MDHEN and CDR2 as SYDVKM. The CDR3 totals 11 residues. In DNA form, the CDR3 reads TGTGCCAGCAGCTTTTTCTACGAGCAGTACTTC. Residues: CASSFFYEQYF.

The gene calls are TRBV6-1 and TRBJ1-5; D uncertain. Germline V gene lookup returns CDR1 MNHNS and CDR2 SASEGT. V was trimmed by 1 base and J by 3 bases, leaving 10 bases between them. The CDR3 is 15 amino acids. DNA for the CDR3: TGTGCCAGCAGTGAAGGAGGGTTGGCCAATCAGCCCCAGCATTTT. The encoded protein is CASSEGGLANQPQHF.

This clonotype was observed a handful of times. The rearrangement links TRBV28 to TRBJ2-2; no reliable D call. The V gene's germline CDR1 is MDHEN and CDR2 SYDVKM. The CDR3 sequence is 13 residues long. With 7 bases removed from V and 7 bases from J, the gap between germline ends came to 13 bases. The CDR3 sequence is CASTSGVLGELFF. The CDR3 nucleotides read TGTGCCAGCACATCGGGCGTTCTCGGGGAGCTGTTTTTT.

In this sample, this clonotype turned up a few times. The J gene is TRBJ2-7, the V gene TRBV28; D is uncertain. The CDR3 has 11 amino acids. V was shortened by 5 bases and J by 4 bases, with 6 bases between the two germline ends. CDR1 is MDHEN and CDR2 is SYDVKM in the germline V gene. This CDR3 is CASSTTYEQYF. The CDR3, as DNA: TGTGCCAGCAGTACCACGTACGAGCAGTACTTC.

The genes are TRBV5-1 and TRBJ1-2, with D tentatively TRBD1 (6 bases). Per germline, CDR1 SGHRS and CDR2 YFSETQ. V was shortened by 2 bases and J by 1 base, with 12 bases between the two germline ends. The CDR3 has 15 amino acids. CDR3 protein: CASSFSPGDNYGYTF. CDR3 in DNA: TGCGCCAGCAGCTTTTCGCCAGGGGATAACTATGGCTACACCTTC.

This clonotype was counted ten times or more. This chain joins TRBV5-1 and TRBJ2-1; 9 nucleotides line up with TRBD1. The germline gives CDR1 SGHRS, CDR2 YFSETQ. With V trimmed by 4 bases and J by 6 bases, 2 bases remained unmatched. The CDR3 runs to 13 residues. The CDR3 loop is CASSPDRGNEQFF. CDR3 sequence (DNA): TGCGCCAGCAGCCCGGACAGGGGCAATGAGCAGTTCTTC. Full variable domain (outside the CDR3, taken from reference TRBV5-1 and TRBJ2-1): KAGVTQTPRYLIKTRGQQVTLSCSPISGHRSVSWYQQTPGQGLQFLFEYFSETQRNKGNFPGRFSGRQFSNSRSEMNVSTLELGDSALYLCASSPDRGNEQFFGPGTRLTVL.

The CDR3 DNA follows: TGCGCCAGCAGCTTCGGTGACCTCCGCCCTAGAAACTATGGCTACACCTTC. Residues: CASSFGDLRPRNYGYTF. The chain recombines TRBV5-1 with TRBJ1-2; no clear D. Germline loops: CDR1 SGHRS, CDR2 YFSETQ. V was shortened by 2 bases and J by 2 bases, with 19 bases between the two germline ends. This CDR3 spans 17 amino acids. Variable domain in full (rest from reference TRBV5-1 and TRBJ1-2): KAGVTQTPRYLIKTRGQQVTLSCSPISGHRSVSWYQQTPGQGLQFLFEYFSETQRNKGNFPGRFSGRQFSNSRSEMNVSTLELGDSALYLCASSFGDLRPRNYGYTFGSGTRLTVV.

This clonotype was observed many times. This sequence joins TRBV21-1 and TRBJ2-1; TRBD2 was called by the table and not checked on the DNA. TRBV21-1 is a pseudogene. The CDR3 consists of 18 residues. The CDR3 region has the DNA TGTGCCAGCAGCAAAGAGGACTTGGGGACTAGCGGATACAATGAGCAGTTCTTC. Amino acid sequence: CASSKEDLGTSGYNEQFF.

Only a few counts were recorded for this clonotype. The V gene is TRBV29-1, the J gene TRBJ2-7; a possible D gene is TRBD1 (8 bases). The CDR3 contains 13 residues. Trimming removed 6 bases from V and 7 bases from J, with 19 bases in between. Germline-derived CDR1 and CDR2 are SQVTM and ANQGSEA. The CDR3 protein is CSVQGGTGLEQYF. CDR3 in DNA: TGCAGCGTCCAGGGGGGGACAGGTCTAGAGCAGTACTTC.

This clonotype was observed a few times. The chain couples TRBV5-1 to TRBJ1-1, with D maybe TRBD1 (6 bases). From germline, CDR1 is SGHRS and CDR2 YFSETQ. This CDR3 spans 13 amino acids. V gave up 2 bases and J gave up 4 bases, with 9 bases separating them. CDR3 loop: CASSFRDITEAFF. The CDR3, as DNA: TGCGCCAGCAGCTTCCGGGACATCACTGAAGCTTTCTTT. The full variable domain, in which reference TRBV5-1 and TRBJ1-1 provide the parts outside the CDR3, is KAGVTQTPRYLIKTRGQQVTLSCSPISGHRSVSWYQQTPGQGLQFLFEYFSETQRNKGNFPGRFSGRQFSNSRSEMNVSTLELGDSALYLCASSFRDITEAFFGQGTRLTVV.

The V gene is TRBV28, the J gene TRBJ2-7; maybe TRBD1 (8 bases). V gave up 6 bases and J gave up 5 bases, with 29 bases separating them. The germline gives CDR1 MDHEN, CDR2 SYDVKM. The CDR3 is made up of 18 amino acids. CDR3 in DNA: TGTGCCAGCAGGAAAGGAGTGGACAGGGAGGGTTTCTGGGACGAGCAGTACTTC. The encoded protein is CASRKGVDREGFWDEQYF.

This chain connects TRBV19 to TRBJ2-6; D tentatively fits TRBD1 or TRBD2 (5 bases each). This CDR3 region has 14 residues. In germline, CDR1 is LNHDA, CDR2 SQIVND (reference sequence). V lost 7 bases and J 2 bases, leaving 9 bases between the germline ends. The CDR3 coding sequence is TGTGCCAGTAAAAGAGGGGCTGGGGCCAACGTCCTGACTTTC. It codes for CASKRGAGANVLTF.

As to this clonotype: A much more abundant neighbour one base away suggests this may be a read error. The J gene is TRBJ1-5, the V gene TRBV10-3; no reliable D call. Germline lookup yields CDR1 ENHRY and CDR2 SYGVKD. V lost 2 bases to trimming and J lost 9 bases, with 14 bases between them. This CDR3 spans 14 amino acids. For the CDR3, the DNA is TGTGCCATCAGTGAGGACATCGTAATGTGGCCCCAGCATTTT. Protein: CAISEDIVMWPQHF.

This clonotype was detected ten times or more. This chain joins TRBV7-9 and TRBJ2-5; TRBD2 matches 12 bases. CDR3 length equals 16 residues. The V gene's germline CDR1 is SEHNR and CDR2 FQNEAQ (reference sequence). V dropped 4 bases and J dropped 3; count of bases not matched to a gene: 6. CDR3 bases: TGTGCCAGCAGCTGGGGACTAGCGGGTTTAAAAGAGACCCAGTACTTC. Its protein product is CASSWGLAGLKETQYF.

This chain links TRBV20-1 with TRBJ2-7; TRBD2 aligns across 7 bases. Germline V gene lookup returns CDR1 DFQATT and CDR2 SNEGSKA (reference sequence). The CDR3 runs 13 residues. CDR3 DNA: TGCAGCCCATTCTCGCGGGAGAGCTACGAGCAGTACTTC. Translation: CSPFSRESYEQYF.

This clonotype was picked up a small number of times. The CDR3 spells CASSLIGTKDTQYF. The CDR3 region has the DNA TGTGCCAGCAGTTTAATTGGGACGAAGGATACGCAGTATTTT. This sequence joins TRBV28 and TRBJ2-3; tentatively, D is TRBD1 or TRBD2 (5 bases each). Germline-derived CDR1 and CDR2 are MDHEN and SYDVKM. This CDR3 contains 14 residues. The V end was cut by 2 bases, the J end by 6 bases, with 12 bases between.

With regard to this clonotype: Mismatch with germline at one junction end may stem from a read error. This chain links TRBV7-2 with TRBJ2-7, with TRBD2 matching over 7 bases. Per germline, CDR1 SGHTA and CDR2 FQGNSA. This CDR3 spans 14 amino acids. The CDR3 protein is CVSSLSRDGLGQYF. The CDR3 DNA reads TGTGTCAGCAGCTTATCGCGGGACGGACTAGGGCAGTACTTC.

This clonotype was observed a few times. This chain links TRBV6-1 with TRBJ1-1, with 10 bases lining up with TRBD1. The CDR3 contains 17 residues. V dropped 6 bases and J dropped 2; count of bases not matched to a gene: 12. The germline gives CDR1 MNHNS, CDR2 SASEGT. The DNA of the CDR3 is TGTGCCAGCAGCAGAGGGTCCGGGACAGGGGATAACACTGAAGCTTTCTTT. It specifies CASSRGSGTGDNTEAFF.